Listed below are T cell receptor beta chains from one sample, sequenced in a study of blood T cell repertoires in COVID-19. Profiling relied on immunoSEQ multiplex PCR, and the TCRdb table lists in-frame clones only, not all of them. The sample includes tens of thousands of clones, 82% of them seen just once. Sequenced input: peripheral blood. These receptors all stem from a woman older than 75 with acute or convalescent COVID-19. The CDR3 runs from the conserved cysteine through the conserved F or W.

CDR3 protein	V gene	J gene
CASSLGLSPSGELFF	TRBV11-2	TRBJ2-2
CASSSRSNGYTF	TRBV12-3/TRBV12-4	TRBJ1-2
CASWASGTYEQYF	TRBV28	TRBJ2-7
CASLSGRISYNEQFF	TRBV2	TRBJ2-1
CASSGGLGVGGNTIYF	TRBV11-2	TRBJ1-3
CASSLANIQGASGPYEQYF	TRBV7-6	TRBJ2-7
CASSRDFPGEQYF	TRBV6-5	TRBJ2-7
CASSLDQGRGNNYGYTF	TRBV5-4	TRBJ1-2
CASSQELAGGGDTQYF	TRBV4-3	TRBJ2-3
CASSEGPEAFF	TRBV25-1	TRBJ1-1
CASSSIAGAYEQYF	TRBV11-2	TRBJ2-7
CASSPPGTGGFEAFF	TRBV7-9	TRBJ1-1
CASSLGTGTYEQYF	TRBV7-9	TRBJ2-7
CASSDRVRGTQYF	TRBV2	TRBJ2-5
CASSQVPGQGMNTEAFF	TRBV4-1	TRBJ1-1
CASSQAKGIVRAFF	TRBV3-1/TRBV3-2	TRBJ1-1
CASSQRQNYTDTQYF	TRBV3-1/TRBV3-2	TRBJ2-3
CASSFATAITSAGYTF	TRBV6-5	TRBJ1-2
CASSGGRPGELFF	TRBV19	TRBJ2-2
CASSLKVRLEQFF	TRBV7-2	TRBJ2-1
CASSRQGPRPNEKLFF	TRBV7-9	TRBJ1-4
CASSAGGNYGYTF	TRBV7-9	TRBJ1-2
CASSQGGLPKTDTQYF	TRBV5-4	TRBJ2-3
CASSDGGDGYTF	TRBV6-1	TRBJ1-2
CASSPPGQSNQPQHF	TRBV18	TRBJ1-5
CASSSSGTGSSGANVLTF	TRBV19	TRBJ2-6
CATSRERERKGSTDTQYF	TRBV15	TRBJ2-3
CASSGRPTDTQYF	TRBV19	TRBJ2-3
CASSRDGNKYF	TRBV7-9	TRBJ2-7
CASSLDRNTEAFF	TRBV9	TRBJ1-1
CASILAGGLEQFF	TRBV12-3/TRBV12-4	TRBJ2-1
CASKLTSGYNEQFF	TRBV19	TRBJ2-1
CASSPGQGYNEQFF	TRBV18	TRBJ2-1
CSALPYEQYF	TRBV20-1	TRBJ2-7
CASSESRRQGKFPNIQYF	TRBV25-1	TRBJ2-4
CSVQGLSNQPQHF	TRBV29-1	TRBJ1-5
CASSYGETQYF	TRBV6-2/TRBV6-3	TRBJ2-5
CASSLTDSGRTSYEQYF	TRBV7-9	TRBJ2-7
CASSPLPSGNTGELFF	TRBV7-8	TRBJ2-2
CASSEWGTGRSEQYF	TRBV21-1	TRBJ2-7
CSVGSAGGSYNEQFF	TRBV29-1	TRBJ2-1
CASSFSTGTGANEQYF	TRBV7-8	TRBJ2-7
CASSFLPASEPQHF	TRBV5-8	TRBJ1-5
CASSVANQAYEQYF	TRBV9	TRBJ2-7
CASSIRQGVSYEQYF	TRBV19	TRBJ2-7
CSVAPTGGRGYTF	TRBV29-1	TRBJ1-2
CASSPPAGTSGNYEQYF	TRBV18	TRBJ2-7
CASSLFGLADYNEQFF	TRBV5-1	TRBJ2-1
CASSLSGGAGANVLTF	TRBV5-1	TRBJ2-6
CASRTEGGETQYF	TRBV10-1	TRBJ2-5
CSAEGGQGALYEQYF	TRBV29-1	TRBJ2-7
CASSLNRGLYGYTF	TRBV5-6	TRBJ1-2
CASGEANYGYTF	TRBV5-5	TRBJ1-2